This T cell receptor beta chain was obtained from a study of immune evolution from preneoplasia to lung adenocarcinoma (dated by TCRdb to the early 2020s). Regarding the study in general: HLA loss of heterozygosity was observed in around 7%, 15% and 35% of AIS, MIA and ADC lesions, respectively, and was not observed in any AAH lesions. According to the study, 100 to 120 samples went through TCR sequencing. TCR sequencing data came from approximately 56 patients. The study profiled immune contexture across lung adenocarcinoma precursors and invasive adenocarcinoma using immune gene expression, TCR sequencing and multiplex immunofluorescence. Resected precursor lesions (AAH, AIS, MIA) and invasive adenocarcinomas were each compared against paired morphologically normal lung tissue. POLYSOLVER was used to infer Class I HLA alleles from exome data, and LOHHLA was used to detect allele-specific HLA loss. Sample size was based on specimen availability rather than a prior power calculation. The immune data were integrated with whole exome sequencing and methylation data from the same cohort of nodules. The overall cohort was made up of 45 to 60 patients with pulmonary nodules who had surgical resection. General findings and caveats noted by the study authors: Normal lung had the highest top T cell clone frequencies, which appeared to decline progressively from AAH through AIS, MIA and invasive adenocarcinoma. The findings were based on association rather than direct causation, and larger cohorts with long-term follow-up and longitudinal biopsies were deemed needed. Because all patients came from Japan and China, whether the findings apply to Western populations was uncertain. KRAS-mutant nodules showed the highest T cell clonality compared with EGFR-mutant or double wild-type lesions. Clonality was highest in normal lung, while later-stage lesions appeared to show lower clonality but higher T cell density and diversity.

TCR beta CDR3 regions were sequenced from DNA using the immunoSEQ hsTCRbeta Kit. As for how the authors treated the data: The ImmunoSEQ Analyzer was used to analyse the TCR sequencing data. T cell clonality was defined as 1 minus Pielou's evenness computed on productive rearrangements. T cell diversity was measured with the inverse Simpson index on productive templates. T cell density was expressed as TCR beta template counts normalized to usable DNA, with usable DNA estimated by amplifying and sequencing housekeeping genes. TCR metrics were compared across histologic stages using two-sided Kruskal-Wallis tests. Held by TCRdb, this immuneACCESS table contains in-frame sequences only and omits some clones. Under half of the omission traces to an unresolved V gene where checked; the cause of the rest is unknown. That table furnishes V, J and clone size, whereas the DNA furnished D and trimming. The sample records fewer than 8,000 clones, around 83% of which are singletons. The ten largest clones represent around 2.9% of the sample.

The patients had resection in Japan or China between the mid-2010s and the late 2010s. Two lung cancer pathologists independently confirmed the histologic diagnosis of each case on H&E slides. Premalignant or tumor cells were enriched for nucleic acid extraction by macro-dissection performed after pathologic assessment. The AllPrep DNA/RNA FFPE Kit was used to isolate DNA from FFPE tissue. The V end loses 1 base and the J end loses 5 bases, and a stretch of 24 bases separates them. The germline V gene sets CDR1 to SGHNT and CDR2 to YENEEA. The CDR3 numbers 19 residues from cysteine through phenylalanine. CDR3 DNA only is kept here, 57 bases in frame from base 1. A single count supports this clone. What this receptor recognizes is not known. Per-nucleotide qualities are absent, and no much larger clonotype sits a single base away.

The rearrangement joined TRBV11-3 to TRBJ1-5; the D gene is possibly TRBD1, with 5 bases matching. The TCR sequence derives from a person aged 65 to 85 with lung adenocarcinoma. Sequencing was done on a sample of FFPE minimally invasive lung adenocarcinoma tissue. Sample cell subset or site, as interpreted from the label and publication: micro-invasive lung adenocarcinoma (MIA). The CDR3 region: CASSLAGQGPRKGDQPQHF. The nucleotide sequence is TGTGCCAGCAGCTTAGCAGGGCAGGGCCCCAGGAAGGGCGATCAGCCCCAGCATTTT. With the portions outside the CDR3 filled from the reference TRBV11-3 and TRBJ1-5 genes, the complete variable region becomes EAGVVQSPRYKIIEKKQPVAFWCNPISGHNTLYWYLQNLGQGPELLIRYENEEAVDDSQLPKDRFSAERLKGVDSTLKIQPAELGDSAVYLCASSLAGQGPRKGDQPQHFGDGTRLSIL.